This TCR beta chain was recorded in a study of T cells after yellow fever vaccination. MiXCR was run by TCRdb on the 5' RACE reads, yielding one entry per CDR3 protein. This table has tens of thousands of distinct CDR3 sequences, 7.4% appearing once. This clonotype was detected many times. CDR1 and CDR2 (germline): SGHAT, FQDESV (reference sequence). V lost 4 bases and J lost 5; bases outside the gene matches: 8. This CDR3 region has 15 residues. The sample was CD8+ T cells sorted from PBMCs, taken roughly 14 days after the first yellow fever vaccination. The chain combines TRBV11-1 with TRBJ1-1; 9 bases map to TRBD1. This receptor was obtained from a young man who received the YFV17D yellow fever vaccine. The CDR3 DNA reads TGTGCCAGCAGCTGGGACAGGGTTACGAGTACTGAAGCTTTCTTT. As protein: CASSWDRVTSTEAFF.